The rows below give T cell receptor beta chains drawn from one sample of a study of blood T cell repertoires in COVID-19. This table comes from immunoSEQ multiplex PCR, and its TCRdb copy is limited to in-frame clones, with some not included. This sample carries 65,000 to 90,000 clones, about nine tenths of them seen once, and the ten largest clones take 3%. Material: peripheral blood. All receptors come from a woman in her forties or fifties with active or convalescent COVID-19. Each CDR3 is given with its conserved first and last residue. A D gene is named only where the DNA matches it firmly. Size is omitted from some rows. Given values are once, few, many or a class for expanded clones.

j_call clone_size d_call v_call cdr3_nt cdr3_aa
TRBJ2-5 once . TRBV27 TGTGCCACTCGAACAGGCGAACAAGAGACCCAGTACTTC CATRTGEQETQYF
TRBJ2-7 . . TRBV6-6 TGTGCCAGCAGTTACGGGGCAGGGGGGTTCGCCTACGAGCAGTACTTC CASSYGAGGFAYEQYF
TRBJ1-3 once . TRBV10-3 TGTGCCATCAGTCAAAACCCGGGGGCTGGAAACACCATATATTTT CAISQNPGAGNTIYF
TRBJ2-7 . . TRBV2 TGTGCCAGCACTGGGGGAGGCGAGCAGTACTTC CASTGGGEQYF
TRBJ1-2 . . TRBV3-1/TRBV3-2 TGTGCCAGCAGCCAAGTTTGGAGCTATGGCTACACCTTC CASSQVWSYGYTF
TRBJ1-1 . . TRBV3-1/TRBV3-2 TGTGCCAGCAGCCGCCGACGGGGCACTGAAGCTTTCTTT CASSRRRGTEAFF
TRBJ1-2 . TRBD1 TRBV9 TGTGCCAGCAGCGTAGAGGGACAGGGGCTTGGCTACACCTTC CASSVEGQGLGYTF
TRBJ1-4 . . TRBV6-6 TGTGCCAGCAGTTACCAGACAGGAACTAATGAAAAACTGTTTTTT CASSYQTGTNEKLFF
TRBJ1-2 . TRBD1 TRBV3-1/TRBV3-2 TGTGCCAGCAGCCGTACCCGGACAGGGGGAAACGGCTACACCTTC CASSRTRTGGNGYTF
TRBJ1-4 . . TRBV19 TGTGCCAGTACCATGAACCGGGGGTCAACTAATGAAAAACTGTTTTTT CASTMNRGSTNEKLFF
TRBJ1-1 . TRBD1 TRBV29-1 TGCAGCGTCGGACTGACAGGGGGCACTGAAGCTTTCTTT CSVGLTGGTEAFF
TRBJ1-5 . . TRBV3-1/TRBV3-2 TGTGCCAGCAGCCAAGATCTTTCCGGCAATCAGCCCCAGCATTTT CASSQDLSGNQPQHF
TRBJ2-7 once TRBD1 TRBV7-9 TGTGCCAGCAGCTTGGGACAGGGGTACTACGAGCAGTACTTC CASSLGQGYYEQYF
TRBJ1-3 . . TRBV9 TGTGCCAGCAGCGCCCGGGACACAACTCTGGACCACTCTGGAAACACCATATATTTT CASSARDTTLDHSGNTIYF
TRBJ1-1 few . TRBV9 TGTGCCAGCAGGCGGCCAGGGGAGAGTGAAGCTTTCTTT CASRRPGESEAFF
TRBJ2-7 . . TRBV7-2 TGTGCCAGCAGCTCCCTTACTAGCTCCGAGCAGTACTTC CASSSLTSSEQYF
TRBJ2-5 . . TRBV5-8 TGTGCCAGCAGCCTGGGGCGACTCAGTAAAGAGACCCAGTACTTC CASSLGRLSKETQYF
TRBJ2-1 many . TRBV12-3/TRBV12-4 TGTGCCAGCAGTTTCGACGGGGTAGGTGAGCAGTTCTTC CASSFDGVGEQFF
TRBJ1-3 . TRBD1 TRBV19 TGTGCCAGTGCCTCAGGGGGCTCTGGAAACACCATATATTTT CASASGGSGNTIYF
TRBJ2-3 . . TRBV5-4 TGTGCCAGCAGTGGGGGGTGGAGCACAGATACGCAGTATTTT CASSGGWSTDTQYF
TRBJ2-2 . TRBD1 TRBV6-4 TGTGCCAGCAGGGACAGGGGAACCGGGGAGCTGTTTTTT CASRDRGTGELFF
TRBJ1-5 . . TRBV20-1 TGCAGTGCTAGTGTGGGGGCCGGTAATCAGCCCCAGCATTTT CSASVGAGNQPQHF
TRBJ2-1 . TRBD2 TRBV7-2 TGTGCCAGCAGCTCGGGACTAGCGGGGGGTTACAATGAGCAGTTCTTC CASSSGLAGGYNEQFF
TRBJ2-7 . TRBD2 TRBV6-6 TGTGCCAGCAGTTCCCCGGACGCGGGGGACTACGAGCAGTACTTC CASSSPDAGDYEQYF
TRBJ2-3 once TRBD2 TRBV7-2 TGTGCCAGCAGCTCGAGACTAGCGGGGGGGGCGGAGTCAGATACGCAGTATTTT CASSSRLAGGAESDTQYF
TRBJ2-1 . TRBD2 TRBV7-9 TGTGCCAGCAGCTCGGATGCGGGGGGCGTGGATGAGCAGTTCTTC CASSSDAGGVDEQFF
TRBJ2-7 once TRBD1 TRBV7-9 TGTGCCAGCAGCTCACAGGGGGGTCTCTACGAGCAGTACTTC CASSSQGGLYEQYF
TRBJ2-7 . . TRBV11-2 TGTGCCAGCAGCTCCAGGGATTACGAGCAGTACTTC CASSSRDYEQYF
TRBJ1-5 . . TRBV4-2 TGTGCCAGCAGCCAAGAACGGACAGCCATCAATCAGCCCCAGCATTTT CASSQERTAINQPQHF
TRBJ2-1 once . TRBV2 TGTGCCAGCACGGGACTCAATGAGCAGTTCTTC CASTGLNEQFF
TRBJ2-1 . . TRBV6-2/TRBV6-3 TGTGCCAGCAGTTCCGACAGTCCCTCCTACAATGAGCAGTTCTTC CASSSDSPSYNEQFF
TRBJ1-1 once . TRBV7-2 TGTGCCAGCAGCTTAGCCGCCAGTGACTCTGAAGCTTTCTTT CASSLAASDSEAFF
TRBJ1-2 . . TRBV25-1 TGTGCCAGCAGAAGGGCGGACTCGGTTGGCTACACCTTC CASRRADSVGYTF
TRBJ1-4 . . TRBV29-1 TGCAGCGTTGATGGGGCGGACGCGTCGAATGAAAAACTGTTTTTT CSVDGADASNEKLFF
TRBJ2-1 . TRBD1 TRBV5-1 TGCGCCAGCAGCGGGGGACAGGGCCCCTCGGATGAGCAGTTCTTC CASSGGQGPSDEQFF
TRBJ2-7 . . TRBV14 TGTGCCAGCAGCCCCCGAGGGTTAGGGGAGCAGTACTTC CASSPRGLGEQYF
TRBJ1-5 . . TRBV27 TGTGCCAGCAGTTGGCGAGGGAACAATCAGCCCCAGCATTTT CASSWRGNNQPQHF
TRBJ2-3 . TRBD2 TRBV19 TGTGCCAGTAGTATTCGCAGCGGGGGGGCATTAGTGAATACGCAGTATTTT CASSIRSGGALVNTQYF
TRBJ2-7 . . TRBV6-6 TGTGCCAGCAGGGCGACTTTTTCGTCCTACGAGCAGTACTTC CASRATFSSYEQYF
TRBJ2-3 . . TRBV7-2 TGTGCCAGCAGCTTCCTACCTGCCGGGGGACGGTCAGATACGCAGTATTTT CASSFLPAGGRSDTQYF
TRBJ1-5 . TRBD1 TRBV4-2 TGTGCCAGCAGCCAGGGACAGGGGGCGAACCAGCCCCAGCATTTT CASSQGQGANQPQHF
TRBJ1-4 . TRBD1 TRBV9 TGTGCCAGCAGCTCACCGGGACAGGGAAATGAAAAACTGTTTTTT CASSSPGQGNEKLFF
TRBJ2-3 . TRBD2 TRBV18 TGTGCCAGCTCACCACCCGGGGGGGGCCGTGGAGATACGCAGTATTTT CASSPPGGGRGDTQYF
TRBJ1-1 . . TRBV27 TGTGCCAGCAGCTTAACCAGGGGGAACACTGAAGCTTTCTTT CASSLTRGNTEAFF
TRBJ1-1 . . TRBV30 TGTGCCTACACCCCTTTTCGGGGGTACACTGAAGCTTTCTTT CAYTPFRGYTEAFF
TRBJ2-4 few . TRBV30 TGTGCCTGGAGTGGGGATTCCGGACAGCCTTCGATAGCCAAAAACATTCAGTACTTC CAWSGDSGQPSIAKNIQYF
TRBJ2-2 . . TRBV6-2/TRBV6-3 TGTGCCAGCAGTTACTCGGGGCGGGGCGTTAACACCGGGGAGCTGTTTTTT CASSYSGRGVNTGELFF
TRBJ1-2 once . TRBV5-1 TGCGCCAGCAGCTTGGGAGCAGGTTATGGCTACACCTTC CASSLGAGYGYTF
TRBJ1-2 . . TRBV2 TGTGCCAGCAGTGAAGCCGGTCCAGGGCCCGGCTACACCTTC CASSEAGPGPGYTF
TRBJ2-1 once TRBD1 TRBV6-4 TGTGCCAGCAGTGGCGAGGGACAGCCCTACAATGAGCAGTTCTTC CASSGEGQPYNEQFF
TRBJ1-2 . TRBD1 TRBV6-4 TGTGCCAGCAGTGACTCAGAAACAGGGGGCGGCGGCTACACCTTC CASSDSETGGGGYTF